A selection of T cell receptor beta chains follows, all from one sample in a study of T cell changes during pregnancy in multiple sclerosis. Sequencing used immunoSEQ multiplex PCR; TCRdb keeps in-frame clones, though not all of them. The data contain some 40,000 clones, around 94% of them singletons. Sequenced here: peripheral blood, sampled in the third trimester of pregnancy. The receptors here all came from a female donor with multiple sclerosis, enrolled in a pregnancy study. Both conserved end residues are part of each CDR3. D genes are given only for firm matches. Some rows have no size entry. The others give once, few or many, or a class for an expanded clone.

abundance	v_gene	j_gene	d_gene	CDR3nt	CDR3aa
-	TRBV6-5	TRBJ1-3	TRBD1	TGTGCCAGCAGTCTTGACAGGGGTGGTGGAAACACCATATATTTT	CASSLDRGGGNTIYF
-	TRBV9	TRBJ2-5	-	TGTGCCAGCAGCGTAGACGGAGAAGAGACCCAGTACTTC	CASSVDGEETQYF
-	TRBV28	TRBJ1-1	TRBD1	TGTGCCAGCAGCCTAGGACAGGGGGCAATCACTGAAGCTTTCTTT	CASSLGQGAITEAFF
-	TRBV14	TRBJ1-1	TRBD1	TGTGCCAGCAGCCAGGGACAGCTTGTTGAAGCTTTCTTT	CASSQGQLVEAFF
-	TRBV15	TRBJ1-6	-	TGTGCCACCAGCAGAGGGGCCTCCTATAATTCACCCCTCCACTTT	CATSRGASYNSPLHF
-	TRBV5-1	TRBJ1-6	TRBD1	TGCGCCAGCAGCGGGGGGACGAGACAGGGTTCACCCCTCCACTTT	CASSGGTRQGSPLHF
once	TRBV7-8	TRBJ1-5	-	TGTGCCAGCACGGGGGGCCACAATCAGCCCCAGCATTTT	CASTGGHNQPQHF
once	TRBV6-1	TRBJ2-7	-	TGTGCCAGCAGTGGCTTGGGCAGCTCCTACGAGCAGTACTTC	CASSGLGSSYEQYF
-	TRBV6-4	TRBJ2-3	TRBD2	TGTGCCAGCAGTGAAGGGACTAGCGGGTCAGATACGCAGTATTTT	CASSEGTSGSDTQYF
-	TRBV6-6	TRBJ2-2	-	TGTGCCAGCGTTCCCGGGAAGCAAAACACCGGGGAGCTGTTTTTT	CASVPGKQNTGELFF
-	TRBV27	TRBJ2-3	-	TGTGCCAGCAGTTCAACCGGGACATATACGCAGTATTTT	CASSSTGTYTQYF
-	TRBV10-3	TRBJ1-6	-	TGTGCCATCAGTCCCAATGCGCAAAATTCACCCCTCCACTTT	CAISPNAQNSPLHF
once	TRBV7-2	TRBJ1-3	TRBD1	TGTGCCAGCAGCTTAGTTGGGACAGGGTTTTCTGGAAACACCATATATTTT	CASSLVGTGFSGNTIYF
-	TRBV7-8	TRBJ1-5	-	TGTGCCAGCAGCTCCTCGTATCAGCCCCAGCATTTT	CASSSSYQPQHF
-	TRBV18	TRBJ2-1	TRBD1	TGTGCCAGCTCTTACTGGGACAGGGACGAGAATGAGCAGTTCTTC	CASSYWDRDENEQFF
-	TRBV5-1	TRBJ1-1	-	TGCGCCAGCAGCTTCTGGACAGAGAACACTGAAGCTTTCTTT	CASSFWTENTEAFF
-	TRBV5-1	TRBJ2-5	-	TGCGCCAGCAGCTTGGAAGGAGCCCGGGGGGAGACCCAGTACTTC	CASSLEGARGETQYF
-	TRBV5-5	TRBJ1-5	-	TGTGCCAGCAGCGAATTAGGACAGACCAATCAGCCCCAGCATTTT	CASSELGQTNQPQHF
once	TRBV28	TRBJ2-3	TRBD2	TGTGCCAGCAGTTGGGACTCCCGGGGGGCAGATACGCAGTATTTT	CASSWDSRGADTQYF
-	TRBV19	TRBJ1-2	-	TGTGCCAGTACGGCCAGGGTCGGTGGCTACACCTTC	CASTARVGGYTF
-	TRBV4-1	TRBJ2-3	-	TGCGCCAGCAGCCTCCCCCGGGGGGCGGGGGATACGCAGTATTTT	CASSLPRGAGDTQYF
-	TRBV7-2	TRBJ2-2	TRBD2	TGTGCCAGCAGCTTAGCCGGCGGGGGGGGTACCGGGGAGCTGTTTTTT	CASSLAGGGGTGELFF
-	TRBV28	TRBJ2-6	-	TGTGCCAGCAGTTTACCGGGATCTGGGGCCAACGTCCTGACTTTC	CASSLPGSGANVLTF
-	TRBV29-1	TRBJ1-2	-	TGCAGCGTTGAAGAACTTTCTAGGGGCAAGACGTATGGCTACACCTTC	CSVEELSRGKTYGYTF
-	TRBV27	TRBJ1-6	TRBD1	TGTGCCAGCAGTTTAGTACAGGGGAGCTCCTATAATTCACCCCTCCACTTT	CASSLVQGSSYNSPLHF
-	TRBV5-6	TRBJ1-5	-	TGTGCCAGCAGCCACACGGCGGGGGCGAGCAATCAGCCCCAGCATTTT	CASSHTAGASNQPQHF
once	TRBV19	TRBJ2-5	TRBD2	TGTGCCAGTAGTGAAGCGGGGGGCCTCTTTGGAGAGACCCAGTACTTC	CASSEAGGLFGETQYF
-	TRBV7-8	TRBJ2-1	TRBD2	TGTGCCAGCAGCCCCCCGCTAGAGACTAGCGGATACAATGAGCAGTTCTTC	CASSPPLETSGYNEQFF
-	TRBV5-1	TRBJ1-1	TRBD1	TGCGCCAGCAGCTTGAATTTTCAGGGGGACACTGAAGCTTTCTTT	CASSLNFQGDTEAFF
-	TRBV5-1	TRBJ2-2	-	TGCGCCAGCCGGAGGGGACAGCAGAACACCGGGGAGCTGTTTTTT	CASRRGQQNTGELFF
-	TRBV28	TRBJ1-5	-	TGTGCCGGCCGGACTTCAGGTCAGCCCCAGCATTTT	CAGRTSGQPQHF
-	TRBV5-6	TRBJ2-5	-	TGTGCCAGCAGCTTGTACAGCCAAGAGACCCAGTACTTC	CASSLYSQETQYF
-	TRBV19	TRBJ2-2	TRBD2	TGTGCCAGTCGTCTAAGCGGGGAGAACACCGGGGAGCTGTTTTTT	CASRLSGENTGELFF
-	TRBV9	TRBJ2-2	-	TGTGCCAGCAGCGTAGATAGGGGTCCAACCGGGGAGCTGTTTTTT	CASSVDRGPTGELFF
-	TRBV6-1	TRBJ1-2	-	TGTGCCAGCAGTGAAGCGGCCCAGGGAAACTATGGCTACACCTTC	CASSEAAQGNYGYTF
-	TRBV19	TRBJ1-2	TRBD1	TGTGCCAGTAGGTCCCGGGACAGGGCTTATGGCTACACCTTC	CASRSRDRAYGYTF
-	TRBV19	TRBJ1-5	-	TGTGCCAGTAGCCAATCAGCCGCGACTAATCAGCCCCAGCATTTT	CASSQSAATNQPQHF
-	TRBV30	TRBJ1-5	-	TGTGCCTGGAGTGTTGGGTTGGGGAAAGGAGGCAGTCAGCCCCAGCATTTT	CAWSVGLGKGGSQPQHF
-	TRBV30	TRBJ2-2	TRBD2	TGTGCCTGGAGTTCAGGACTAGCGGGCGGGTTCCGCACCGGGGAGCTGTTTTTT	CAWSSGLAGGFRTGELFF
-	TRBV19	TRBJ2-1	-	TGTGCCAGTACCACCCAGGGAAGCAACAATGAGCAGTTCTTC	CASTTQGSNNEQFF
-	TRBV6-5	TRBJ1-1	-	TGTGCCAGCACCTGGAGAGAGGGGAACACTGAAGCTTTCTTT	CASTWREGNTEAFF
-	TRBV7-3	TRBJ2-1	-	TGTGCCAGCAGCTTTTCTCCAGGGGTTATGCAGTTCTTC	CASSFSPGVMQFF
-	TRBV19	TRBJ2-1	-	TGTGCCAGTAGTATAAATTTGCGGCTAGCGCACAATGAGCAGTTCTTC	CASSINLRLAHNEQFF
-	TRBV9	TRBJ1-2	-	TGTGCCAGCAGCCCCCCCGTGAGGGCGGGCGGTGGCTACACCTTC	CASSPPVRAGGGYTF
once	TRBV28	TRBJ2-2	-	TGTGCCACTGGACATTCGAACACCGGGGAGCTGTTTTTT	CATGHSNTGELFF
-	TRBV25-1	TRBJ2-7	TRBD2	TGTGCCAGCAGTGAAGCCGGGACTAGAACCTACGAGCAGTACTTC	CASSEAGTRTYEQYF
-	TRBV28	TRBJ2-1	TRBD2	TGTGCCAGCAGTTTAATGGTGCTTGGCGGGAGGAATTTAGATGAGCAGTTCTTC	CASSLMVLGGRNLDEQFF
-	TRBV5-1	TRBJ2-2	TRBD2	TGCGCCAGCAGCTTGAACCTAGCGGGGAACACCGGGGAGCTGTTTTTT	CASSLNLAGNTGELFF